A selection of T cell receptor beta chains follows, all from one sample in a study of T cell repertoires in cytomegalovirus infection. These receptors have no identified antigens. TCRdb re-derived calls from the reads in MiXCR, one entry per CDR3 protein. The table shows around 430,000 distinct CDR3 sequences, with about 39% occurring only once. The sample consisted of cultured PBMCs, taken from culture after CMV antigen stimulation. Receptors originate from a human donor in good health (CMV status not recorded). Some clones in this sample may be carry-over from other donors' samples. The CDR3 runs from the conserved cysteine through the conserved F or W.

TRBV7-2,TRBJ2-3,CASSLEAGQANTQYF
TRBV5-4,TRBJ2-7,CASGQDLSYEQYF
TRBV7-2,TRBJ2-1,CASSLRGLLYNEQFF
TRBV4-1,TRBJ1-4,CASSQDSGTNEKLFF
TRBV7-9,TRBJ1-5,CASSVQENQPQHF
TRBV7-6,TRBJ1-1,CASSFHMNTEAFF
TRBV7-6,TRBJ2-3,CASSSNPGGGPGTDTQYF
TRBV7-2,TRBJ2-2,CASSRTSGYTGELFF
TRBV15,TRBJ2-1,CATSSFTPAASYNEQFF
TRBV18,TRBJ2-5,CASSSDRADGTQYF
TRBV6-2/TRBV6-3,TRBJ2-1,CASSLTGGLFNEQFF
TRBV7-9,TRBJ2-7,CASSLSTEEQYF
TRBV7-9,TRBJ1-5,CASSAPGQGKPQHF
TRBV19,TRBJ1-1,CASSIAPVGLNTEAFF
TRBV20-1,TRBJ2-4,CSAPPRTGKNIQYF
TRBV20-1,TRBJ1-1,CSATPVRGTEAFF
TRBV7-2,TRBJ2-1,CASSLGTGPLGNEQFF
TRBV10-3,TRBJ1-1,CAIRRDALGAEALF
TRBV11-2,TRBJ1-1,CASSSSSRGTEAFF
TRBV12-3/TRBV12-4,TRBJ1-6,CASSKTGFPGNSPLHF
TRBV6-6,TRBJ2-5,CASSASPRGPQETQYF
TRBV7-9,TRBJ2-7,CASSLEGGGSTKQYF
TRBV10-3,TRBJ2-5,CAISESGRFGETQYF
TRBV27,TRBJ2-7,CASRRQGAFYEQYF
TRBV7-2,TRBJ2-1,CASSPEGGRYTYNEQFF
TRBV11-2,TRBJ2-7,CASSLEADSSYEQYF
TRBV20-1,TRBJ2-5,CSASLLATYQETQYF
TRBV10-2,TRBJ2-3,CASSGSNRGDTQYF
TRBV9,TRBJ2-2,CASSASGVSGELFF